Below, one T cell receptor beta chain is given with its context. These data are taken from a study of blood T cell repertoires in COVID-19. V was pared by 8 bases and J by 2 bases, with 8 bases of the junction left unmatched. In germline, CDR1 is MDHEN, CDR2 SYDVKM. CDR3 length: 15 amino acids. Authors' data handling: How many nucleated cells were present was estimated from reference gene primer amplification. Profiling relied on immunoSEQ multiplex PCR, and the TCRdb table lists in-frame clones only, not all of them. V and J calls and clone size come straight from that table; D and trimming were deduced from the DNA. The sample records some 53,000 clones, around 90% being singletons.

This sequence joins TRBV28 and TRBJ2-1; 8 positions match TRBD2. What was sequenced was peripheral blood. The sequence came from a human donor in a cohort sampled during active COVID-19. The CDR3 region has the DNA TGTGCCAGCCTTACTAGCGGAAGGCCCTACAATGAGCAGTTCTTC. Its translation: CASLTSGRPYNEQFF.